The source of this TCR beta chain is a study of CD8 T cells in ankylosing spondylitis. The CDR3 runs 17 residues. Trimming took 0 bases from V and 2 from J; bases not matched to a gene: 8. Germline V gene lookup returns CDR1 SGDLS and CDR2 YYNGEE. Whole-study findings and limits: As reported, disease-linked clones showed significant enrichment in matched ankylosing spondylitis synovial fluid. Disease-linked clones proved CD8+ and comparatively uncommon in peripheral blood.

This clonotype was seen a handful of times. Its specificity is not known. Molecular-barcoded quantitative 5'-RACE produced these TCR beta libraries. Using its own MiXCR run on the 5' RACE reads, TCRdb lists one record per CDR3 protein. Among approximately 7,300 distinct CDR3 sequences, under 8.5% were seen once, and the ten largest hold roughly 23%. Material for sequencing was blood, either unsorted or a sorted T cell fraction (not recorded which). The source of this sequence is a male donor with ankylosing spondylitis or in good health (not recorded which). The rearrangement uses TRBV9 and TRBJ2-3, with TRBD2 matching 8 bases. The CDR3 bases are TGTGCCAGCAGCGTAGATATCAGCGGGGGTCCCACAGATACGCAGTATTTT. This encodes CASSVDISGGPTDTQYF.